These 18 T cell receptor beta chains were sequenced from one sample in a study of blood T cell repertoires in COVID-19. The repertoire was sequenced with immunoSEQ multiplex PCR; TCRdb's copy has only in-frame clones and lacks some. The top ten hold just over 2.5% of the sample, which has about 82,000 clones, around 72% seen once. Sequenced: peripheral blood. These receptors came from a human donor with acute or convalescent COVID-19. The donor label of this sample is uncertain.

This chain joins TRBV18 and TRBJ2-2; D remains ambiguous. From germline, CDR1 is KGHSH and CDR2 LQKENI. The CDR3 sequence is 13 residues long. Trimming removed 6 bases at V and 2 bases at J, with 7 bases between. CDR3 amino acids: CASSYENTGELFF. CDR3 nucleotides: TGTGCCAGCTCCTACGAAAACACCGGGGAGCTGTTTTTT.

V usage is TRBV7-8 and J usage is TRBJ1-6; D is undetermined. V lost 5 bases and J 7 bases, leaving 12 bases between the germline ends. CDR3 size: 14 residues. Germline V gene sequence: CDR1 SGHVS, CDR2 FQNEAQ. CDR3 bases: TGTGCCAGCAGCAACGGGAGAGGAAATTCACCCCTCCACTTT. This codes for CASSNGRGNSPLHF.

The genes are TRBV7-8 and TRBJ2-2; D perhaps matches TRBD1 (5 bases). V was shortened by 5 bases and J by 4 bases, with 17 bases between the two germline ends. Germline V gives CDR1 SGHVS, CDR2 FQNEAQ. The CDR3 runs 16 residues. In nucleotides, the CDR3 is TGTGCCAGCAGCATTAGGACAAGGGATGGCACCGGGGAGCTGTTTTTT. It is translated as CASSIRTRDGTGELFF. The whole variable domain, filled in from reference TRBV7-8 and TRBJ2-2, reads GAGVSQSPRYKVAKRGQDVALRCDPISGHVSLFWYQQALGQGPEFLTYFQNEAQLDKSGLPSDRFFAERPEGSVSTLKIQRTQQEDSAVYLCASSIRTRDGTGELFFGEGSRLTVL.

The CDR3 here is CASSLSWDRGYGYTF. The CDR3 DNA reads TGTGCCAGCAGCTTAAGTTGGGACAGGGGCTATGGCTACACCTTC. The chain links TRBV11-2 to TRBJ1-2; TRBD1 matches 10 bases. The V segment lost 2 bases and the J segment 4 bases; nucleotides outside the gene matches: 4. The CDR3 consists of 15 residues. CDR1 and CDR2 (germline): SGHAT, FQNNGV.

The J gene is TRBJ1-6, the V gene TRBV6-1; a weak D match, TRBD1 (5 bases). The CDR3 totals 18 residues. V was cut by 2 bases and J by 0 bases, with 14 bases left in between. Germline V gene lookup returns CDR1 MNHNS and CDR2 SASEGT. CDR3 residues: CASSERGRGSSYNSPLHF. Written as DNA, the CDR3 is TGTGCCAGCAGTGAACGTGGTAGGGGAAGCTCCTATAATTCACCCCTCCACTTT.

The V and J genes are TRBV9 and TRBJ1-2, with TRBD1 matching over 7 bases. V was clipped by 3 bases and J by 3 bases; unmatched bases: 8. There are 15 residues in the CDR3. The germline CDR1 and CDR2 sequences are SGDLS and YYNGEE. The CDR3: CASSASDRVDYGYTF. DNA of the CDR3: TGTGCCAGCAGCGCCTCCGACAGGGTGGACTATGGCTACACCTTC.

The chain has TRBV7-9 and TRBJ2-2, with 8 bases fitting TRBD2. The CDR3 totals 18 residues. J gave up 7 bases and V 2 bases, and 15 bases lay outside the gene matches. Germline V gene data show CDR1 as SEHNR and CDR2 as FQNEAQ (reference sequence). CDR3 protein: CASSLNSAGGGENGELFF. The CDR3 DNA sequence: TGTGCCAGCAGCTTAAATTCGGCGGGAGGAGGGGAAAACGGGGAGCTGTTTTTT.

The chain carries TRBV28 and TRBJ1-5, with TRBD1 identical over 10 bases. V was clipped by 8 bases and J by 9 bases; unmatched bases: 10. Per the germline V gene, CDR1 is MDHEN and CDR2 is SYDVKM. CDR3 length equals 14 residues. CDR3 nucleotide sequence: TGTGCCAGCTCAACCGGGGGGGACAGGGGGCCCCAGCATTTT. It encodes CASSTGGDRGPQHF. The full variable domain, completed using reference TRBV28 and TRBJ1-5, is DVKVTQSSRYLVKRTGEKVFLECVQDMDHENMFWYRQDPGLGLRLIYFSYDVKMKEKGDIPEGYSVSREKKERFSLILESASTNQTSMYLCASSTGGDRGPQHFGDGTRLSIL.

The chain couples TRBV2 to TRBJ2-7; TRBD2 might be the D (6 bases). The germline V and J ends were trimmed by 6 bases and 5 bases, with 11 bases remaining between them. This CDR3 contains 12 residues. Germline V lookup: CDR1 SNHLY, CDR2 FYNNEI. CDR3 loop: CASREGLHEQYF. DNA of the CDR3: TGTGCCAGCAGGGAGGGTCTGCACGAGCAGTACTTC. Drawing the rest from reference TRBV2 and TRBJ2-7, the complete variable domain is EPEVTQTPSHQVTQMGQEVILRCVPISNHLYFYWYRQILGQKVEFLVSFYNNEISEKSEIFDDQFSVERPDGSNFTLKIRSTKLEDSAMYFCASREGLHEQYFGPGTRLTVT.

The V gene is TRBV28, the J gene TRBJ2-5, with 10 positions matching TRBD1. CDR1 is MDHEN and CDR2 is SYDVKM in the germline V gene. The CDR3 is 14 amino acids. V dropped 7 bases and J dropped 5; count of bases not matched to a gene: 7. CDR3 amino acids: CASTGTGERETQYF. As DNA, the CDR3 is TGTGCCAGCACCGGGACAGGGGAACGGGAGACCCAGTACTTC.

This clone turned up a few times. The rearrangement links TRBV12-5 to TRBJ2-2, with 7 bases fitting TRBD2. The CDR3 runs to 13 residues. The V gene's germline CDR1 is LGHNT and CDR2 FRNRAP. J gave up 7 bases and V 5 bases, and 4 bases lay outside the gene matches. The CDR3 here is CASGPSGGGELFF. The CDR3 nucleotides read TGTGCTAGTGGTCCATCGGGGGGCGGGGAGCTGTTTTTT.

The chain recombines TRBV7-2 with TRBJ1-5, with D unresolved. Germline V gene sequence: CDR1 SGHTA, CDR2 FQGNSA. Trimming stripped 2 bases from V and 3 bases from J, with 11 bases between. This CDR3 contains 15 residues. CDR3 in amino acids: CASSLSGGYNQPQHF. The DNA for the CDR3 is TGTGCCAGCAGCTTATCCGGCGGATACAATCAGCCCCAGCATTTT. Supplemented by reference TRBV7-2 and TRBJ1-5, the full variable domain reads GAGVSQSPSNKVTEKGKDVELRCDPISGHTALYWYRQSLGQGLEFLIYFQGNSAPDKSGLPSDRFSAERTGGSVSTLTIQRTQQEDSAVYLCASSLSGGYNQPQHFGDGTRLSIL.

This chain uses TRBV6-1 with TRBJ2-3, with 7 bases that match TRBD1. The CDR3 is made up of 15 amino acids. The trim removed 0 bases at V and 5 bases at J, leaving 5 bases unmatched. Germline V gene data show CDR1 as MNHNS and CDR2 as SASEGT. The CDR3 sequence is CASSEARGRLDTQYF. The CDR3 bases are TGTGCCAGCAGTGAAGCGAGGGGGCGCTTAGATACGCAGTATTTT.

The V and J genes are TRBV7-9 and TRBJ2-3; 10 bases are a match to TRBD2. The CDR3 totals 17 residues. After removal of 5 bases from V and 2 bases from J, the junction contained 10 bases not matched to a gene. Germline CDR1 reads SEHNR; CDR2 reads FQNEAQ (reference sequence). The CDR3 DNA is TGTGCCAGCAGCCCGCCACTAGCGGGGCCTGACACAGATACGCAGTATTTT. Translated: CASSPPLAGPDTDTQYF.

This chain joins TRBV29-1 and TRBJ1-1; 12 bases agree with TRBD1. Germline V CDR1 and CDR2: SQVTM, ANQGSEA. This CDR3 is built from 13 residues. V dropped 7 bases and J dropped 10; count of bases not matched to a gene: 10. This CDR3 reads CSGAGTGGVRAFF. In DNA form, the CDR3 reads TGCAGCGGCGCCGGGACAGGGGGCGTAAGAGCTTTCTTT. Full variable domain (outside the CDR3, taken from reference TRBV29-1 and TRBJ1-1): SAVISQKPSRDICQRGTSLTIQCQVDSQVTMMFWYRQQPGQSLTLIATANQGSEATYESGFVIDKFPISRPNLTFSTLTVSNMSPEDSSIYLCSGAGTGGVRAFFGQGTRLTVV.

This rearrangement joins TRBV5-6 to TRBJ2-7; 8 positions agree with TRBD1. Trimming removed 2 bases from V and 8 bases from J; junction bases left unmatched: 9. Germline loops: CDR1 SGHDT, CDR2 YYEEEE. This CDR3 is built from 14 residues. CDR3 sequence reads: CASSFRDRPFQQYV. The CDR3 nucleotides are TGTGCCAGCAGCTTCCGGGACAGGCCCTTTCAGCAGTACGTC.

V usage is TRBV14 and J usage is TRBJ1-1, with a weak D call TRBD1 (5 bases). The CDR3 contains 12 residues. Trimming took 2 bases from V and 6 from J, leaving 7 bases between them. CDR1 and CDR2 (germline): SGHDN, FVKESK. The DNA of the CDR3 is TGTGCCAGCAGCCAACCAGGGTCTGAAGCTTTCTTT. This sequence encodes CASSQPGSEAFF.

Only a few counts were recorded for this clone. For the CDR3, the DNA is TGTGCCAGCAGGGGACTAGCGGGTGCCTACAATGAGCAGTTCTTC. Its protein is CASRGLAGAYNEQFF. The V gene is TRBV2, the J gene TRBJ2-1, with 12 bases matching TRBD2. The CDR3 runs to 15 residues. The V and J ends lost 6 bases and 2 bases, in that order; junction bases with no gene match: 2. Germline values: CDR1 SNHLY, CDR2 FYNNEI.